Ten or more counts support the clone carrying this T cell receptor (beta chain). What it recognizes is unknown. Time point specified: persistent/refractory GD, antithyroid drugs over 5 years with positive TRAb. With RNA extracted from PBMCs as input, the TCR library was made. Germline V gene sequence: CDR1 SGHAT, CDR2 FQNNGV. The CDR3 runs to 14 residues. The junction had 8 bases not matched to a gene; V was cut back by 5 bases and J by 7 bases. With iRepertoire HTBI primers and Arm-PCR of CDR3 regions, TCR beta libraries were built. In TCRdb, the multiplex PCR reads were re-called with MiXCR into one record per CDR3 protein. The repertoire consists of some 440,000 distinct CDR3 sequences, with about 20% occurring once and the leading ten covering 7.8%. This specimen belongs to a study of regulatory T cells in long-lasting Graves disease. Turning to the study itself: Over-5-year antithyroid drug use with positive TSH receptor antibodies defined persistent Graves' disease in the study. Study observations and caveats: Under persistent disease, TRBV28, TRBJ1-2 and TRBJ2-5 were used preferentially. Persistent-disease Graves' patients showed less TCR diversity than new cases.

The sample here was peripheral blood mononuclear cells (PBMCs), taken when the disease was refractory, from a patient treated with antithyroid drugs. The gene calls are TRBV11-2 and TRBJ1-2, with 9 bases fitting TRBD1. This receptor was obtained from a female donor with Graves disease. Written as DNA, the CDR3 is TGTGCCAGCAGCAACCCGGGACAGGGTCGTGGCTACACCTTC. As protein: CASSNPGQGRGYTF.